Below are 22 T cell receptor beta chains sequenced from a single sample in a study of OX40 agonist ivuxolimab in advanced cancers. The data were produced by immunoSEQ multiplex PCR, yet TCRdb's version contains in-frame clones alone and is incomplete. The table shows over 65,000 clones, with 84% occurring only once. This sample comprised CD4+ or CD8+ T cells sorted from blood, obtained in a trial of the OX40 agonist ivuxolimab. All receptors come from an adult with an advanced solid tumor such as melanoma, head and neck, liver or kidney cancer.

The chain's CDR3 is CASSKQESSSTDTQYF. Here the CDR3 DNA reads TGTGCCAGCAGCAAACAGGAGTCATCTAGCACAGATACGCAGTATTTT. The chain joins TRBV21-1 to TRBJ2-3. TRBV21-1 is noted as a pseudogene. This CDR3 contains 16 residues.

V and J are TRBV6-1 and TRBJ1-2; no clear D gene. Between the trimmed V and J ends, which lost 2 bases and 5 bases, there was a span of 9 bases. CDR1 is MNHNS and CDR2 is SASEGT in the germline V gene. The CDR3 consists of 13 residues. The CDR3: CASSERGIYGYTF. The CDR3 bases are TGTGCCAGCAGTGAAAGAGGGATTTATGGCTACACCTTC.

The rearrangement uses TRBV2 and TRBJ2-7; 10 positions agree with TRBD1. V was clipped by 2 bases and J by 3 bases; unmatched bases: 13. Germline V gene lookup returns CDR1 SNHLY and CDR2 FYNNEI. This CDR3 spans 18 amino acids. The CDR3 coding sequence is TGTGCCAGCAGTGAAAACGTGGGCCGGACAGGGGGAAACTACGAGCAGTACTTC. Translated, it gives CASSENVGRTGGNYEQYF.

V and J are TRBV6-5 and TRBJ1-4; D remains ambiguous. V dropped 0 bases and J dropped 5 bases, with 10 bases sitting between them. This CDR3 contains 15 residues. CDR1 MNHEY and CDR2 SVGAGI come from the germline V gene. The CDR3 is CASSYSMDGNEKLFF. CDR3 nucleotides: TGTGCCAGCAGTTACTCAATGGACGGGAATGAAAAACTGTTTTTT.

This chain links TRBV7-6 with TRBJ2-6; no reliable D call. Deletions cut 3 bases from V and 0 bases from J, with 15 bases between. Germline V gene lookup returns CDR1 SGHVS and CDR2 FNYEAQ. The CDR3 is 18 amino acids. In nucleotides, the CDR3 is TGTGCCAGCAGCTTTGAGCCGTTTGTTAGCTCTGGGGCCAACGTCCTGACTTTC. Protein: CASSFEPFVSSGANVLTF.

This chain uses TRBV27 with TRBJ2-7; 7 nucleotides align to TRBD1. The CDR3 is made up of 15 amino acids. Germline lookup yields CDR1 MNHEY and CDR2 SMNVEV (reference sequence). Trimming cost V 5 bases and J 6 bases; bases outside gene matches: 13. CDR3 in DNA: TGTGCCAGCAGTGGGGCACAGGGGATTCTCAGCGAGCAGTACTTC. It yields the protein CASSGAQGILSEQYF.

This clone was seen a single time. The chain joins TRBV6-5 to TRBJ1-4; the D gene is possibly TRBD1 (5 bases). CDR3 length: 15 amino acids. The V and J ends lost 2 bases and 5 bases respectively, with 12 bases between them. CDR1 and CDR2 from the germline V gene are MNHEY and SVGAGI. The CDR3 loop is CASSYAGLVNEKLFF. The DNA of the CDR3 is TGTGCCAGCAGTTACGCAGGGCTGGTGAATGAAAAACTGTTTTTT.

The chain is built from TRBV28 and TRBJ1-2; no definite D call. Germline V gene data show CDR1 as MDHEN and CDR2 as SYDVKM. V was shortened by 5 bases and J by 1 base, with 11 bases between the two germline ends. CDR3 size: 14 residues. CDR3 region: CASSLGSVNYGYTF. The CDR3 region has the DNA TGTGCCAGCAGTCTCGGAAGCGTTAACTATGGCTACACCTTC.

The V call is TRBV18, the J call TRBJ1-4; possible D gene TRBD1, 5 bases. The CDR3 runs to 15 residues. The germline CDR1 and CDR2 sequences are KGHSH and LQKENI. Between the trimmed V and J ends, which lost 3 bases and 4 bases, there was a span of 12 bases. The CDR3 sequence is CASSPERTNNEKLFF. CDR3 sequence (DNA): TGTGCCAGCTCACCGGAGAGGACAAATAATGAAAAACTGTTTTTT.

Notes on this clone: Relative to the germline gene, one junction end is altered; a read error may explain this. The V gene is TRBV6-1, the J gene TRBJ2-5, with D tentatively TRBD1 (6 bases). Germline CDR1 reads MNHNS; CDR2 reads SASEGT. CDR3 size: 14 residues. CDR3 residues: CASREGTSKETQYF. Written as DNA, the CDR3 is TGTGCCAGCAGGGAAGGGACATCGAAAGAGACCCAGTACTTC.

The chain couples TRBV5-4 to TRBJ1-6; 9 positions agree with TRBD1. The trim removed 3 bases at V and 6 bases at J, leaving 1 base unmatched. The CDR3 spans 14 residues. The germline gives CDR1 SGHNT, CDR2 YYREEE (reference sequence). In DNA form, the CDR3 reads TGTGCCAGCAGCTGGGGACAGGGTAATTCACCCCTCCACTTT. It is translated as CASSWGQGNSPLHF. The full variable domain, with the rest looked up from reference TRBV5-4 and TRBJ1-6, is ETGVTQSPTHLIKTRGQQVTLRCSSQSGHNTVSWYQQALGQGPQFIFQYYREEENGRGNFPPRFSGLQFPNYSSELNVNALELDDSALYLCASSWGQGNSPLHFGNGTRLTVT.

The chain joins TRBV10-2 to TRBJ2-1, with D possibly matching TRBD2 (6 bases). The CDR3 extends over 13 amino acids. The V and J ends lost 11 bases and 9 bases respectively, with 20 bases between them. Germline CDR1 reads WSHSY; CDR2 reads SAAADI. In nucleotides, the CDR3 is TGCGCCGTACGGGACTCTTTCTTTAGTGAGCAGTTCTTC. Residues: CAVRDSFFSEQFF.

This chain joins TRBV7-9 and TRBJ2-2; D ambiguous. Trimming took off 4 bases at V and 2 bases at J, with 17 bases between the two ends. The CDR3 spans 17 residues. The germline CDR1 and CDR2 sequences are SEHNR and FQNEAQ (reference sequence). Here the CDR3 DNA reads TGTGCCAGCAGCTCTTACCCTGGACCCACTAACACCGGGGAGCTGTTTTTT. It codes for CASSSYPGPTNTGELFF.

The chain uses TRBV7-2 and TRBJ1-5; D possibly corresponds to TRBD1 (5 bases). CDR1 is SGHTA, CDR2 FQGNSA, per germline. V lost 2 bases to trimming and J lost 7 bases, with 15 bases between them. This CDR3 contains 15 residues. The CDR3 here is CASSLSAGQGQPQHF. CDR3 sequence (DNA): TGTGCCAGCAGCTTAAGCGCAGGGCAGGGACAGCCCCAGCATTTT.

Details on this clone: Other DNA sequences within the sample encode an identical CDR3. The CDR3 nucleotides read TGTGCCAGTAGTATAAGGGGGGACCAGCCCCAGCATTTT. It is translated as CASSIRGDQPQHF. The chain combines TRBV19 with TRBJ1-5; weak D call: TRBD1 (6 bases). This CDR3 contains 13 residues. Per the germline V gene, CDR1 is LNHDA and CDR2 is SQIVND (reference sequence). Trimming shortened V by 2 bases and J by 7 bases, and 9 bases separated the two germline ends.

This clone showed up just once. V gene TRBV28 combines with J gene TRBJ2-6, with TRBD1 matching 7 bases. The CDR3 length is 18 residues. With V trimmed by 5 bases and J by 2 bases, 12 bases remained unmatched. Germline V lookup: CDR1 MDHEN, CDR2 SYDVKM. The CDR3: CASSPRTGSLTGANVLTF. The CDR3, as DNA: TGTGCCAGCAGTCCCCGGACAGGATCCCTCACTGGGGCCAACGTCCTGACTTTC. The whole variable domain, remainder taken from reference TRBV28 and TRBJ2-6, is DVKVTQSSRYLVKRTGEKVFLECVQDMDHENMFWYRQDPGLGLRLIYFSYDVKMKEKGDIPEGYSVSREKKERFSLILESASTNQTSMYLCASSPRTGSLTGANVLTFGAGSRLTVL.

This sequence joins TRBV2 and TRBJ1-1; D is unresolved. Germline CDR1 and CDR2: SNHLY and FYNNEI. This CDR3 has 16 residues. Trimming cost V 5 bases and J 1 base, with 17 bases left between them. CDR3 in amino acids: CASSPPRTTSNTEAFF. The CDR3 nucleotides are TGTGCCAGCAGTCCTCCCAGAACGACATCGAACACTGAAGCTTTCTTT. Filled out from reference TRBV2 and TRBJ1-1, the complete variable domain reads EPEVTQTPSHQVTQMGQEVILRCVPISNHLYFYWYRQILGQKVEFLVSFYNNEISEKSEIFDDQFSVERPDGSNFTLKIRSTKLEDSAMYFCASSPPRTTSNTEAFFGQGTRLTVV.

This chain connects TRBV25-1 to TRBJ1-5; maybe TRBD1 (5 bases). Germline V gives CDR1 MGHDK, CDR2 SYGVNS. Trimming removed 2 bases at V and 6 bases at J, with 11 bases between. CDR3 length: 14 amino acids. Written as DNA, the CDR3 is TGTGCCAGCAGTGAAGGGGGAATCGGTCAGCCCCAGCATTTT. This encodes CASSEGGIGQPQHF.

This clone was seen once. CDR3 in amino acids: CASSPSTSGGPYEQYF. Here the CDR3 DNA reads TGCGCCAGCAGCCCATCGACTAGCGGGGGACCCTACGAGCAGTACTTC. J is TRBJ2-7 and V is TRBV4-1, with 12 positions matching TRBD2. The V gene end was trimmed by 4 bases and the J gene end by 2 bases; junction bases not matched to a gene: 6. The CDR3 runs 16 residues. Germline assignment: CDR1 MGHRA and CDR2 YSYEKL.

V is TRBV30 and J is TRBJ1-1; TRBD1 matches at 7 bases. CDR3 length equals 14 residues. Germline V CDR1 and CDR2: GTSNPN, SVGIG (reference sequence). With V trimmed by 3 bases and J by 7 bases, 11 bases remained unmatched. CDR3 region: CAWSGLGTEGEAFF. Here the CDR3 DNA reads TGTGCCTGGAGCGGCCTCGGGACAGAGGGTGAAGCTTTCTTT.

The chain couples TRBV19 to TRBJ2-5, with D possibly TRBD1 on 6 matching bases. In germline, CDR1 is LNHDA, CDR2 SQIVND (reference sequence). This CDR3 is 15 amino acids long. V was cut by 2 bases and J by 6 bases, with 16 bases left in between. The DNA of the CDR3 is TGTGCCAGTAGTATAAACAACAGGGCTTTGAAGACCCAGTACTTC. This encodes CASSINNRALKTQYF.

This clone was counted between two and nine times. The chain couples TRBV7-2 to TRBJ1-5; D is ambiguous. This CDR3 comprises 17 residues. V lost 2 bases, J lost 0 bases, and 14 bases lay in between. Germline CDR1 and CDR2: SGHTA and FQGNSA. The CDR3 DNA follows: TGTGCCAGCAGCTTATGGAAGGGTGCAAATAGCAATCAGCCCCAGCATTTT. Translated, it gives CASSLWKGANSNQPQHF.